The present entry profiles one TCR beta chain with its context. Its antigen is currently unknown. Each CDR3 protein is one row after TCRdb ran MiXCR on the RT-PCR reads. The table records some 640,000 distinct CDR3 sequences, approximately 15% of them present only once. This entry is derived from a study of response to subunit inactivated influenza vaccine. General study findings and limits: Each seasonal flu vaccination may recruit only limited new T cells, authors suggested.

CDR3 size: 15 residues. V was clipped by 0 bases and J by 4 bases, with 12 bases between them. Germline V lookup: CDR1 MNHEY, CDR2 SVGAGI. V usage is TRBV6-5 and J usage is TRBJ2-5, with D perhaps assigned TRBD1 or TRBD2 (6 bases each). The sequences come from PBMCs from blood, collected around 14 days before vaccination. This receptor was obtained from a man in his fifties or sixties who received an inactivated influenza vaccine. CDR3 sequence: CASSYSVGGRETQYF. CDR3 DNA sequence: TGTGCCAGCAGTTACTCCGTTGGGGGGCGAGAGACCCAGTACTTC.